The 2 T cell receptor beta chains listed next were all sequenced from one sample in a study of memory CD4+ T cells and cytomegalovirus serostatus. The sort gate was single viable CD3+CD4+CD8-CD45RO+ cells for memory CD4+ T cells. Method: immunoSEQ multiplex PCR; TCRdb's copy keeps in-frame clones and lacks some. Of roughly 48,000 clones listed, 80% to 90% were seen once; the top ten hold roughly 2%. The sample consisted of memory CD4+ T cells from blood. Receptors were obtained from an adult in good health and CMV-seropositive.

Written as DNA, the CDR3 is TGTGCCAGCAGCTTAGGTAGCCGCCCCTCTAGCGTTAGCTCCTACAATGAGCAGTTCTTC. It specifies CASSLGSRPSSVSSYNEQFF. The chain has TRBV13 and TRBJ2-1, with a possible D match to TRBD2 (6 bases). Germline-derived CDR1 and CDR2 are PRHDT and FYEKMQ (reference sequence). V lost 0 bases, J lost 0 bases, and 21 bases lay in between. This CDR3 spans 20 amino acids.

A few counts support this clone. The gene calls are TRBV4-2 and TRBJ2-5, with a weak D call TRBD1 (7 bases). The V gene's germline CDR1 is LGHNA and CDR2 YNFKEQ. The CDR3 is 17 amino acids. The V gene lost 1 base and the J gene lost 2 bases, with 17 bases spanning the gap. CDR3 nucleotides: TGTGCCAGCAGCCAAGGGGGGGAGACAGGGTTACAAGAGACCCAGTACTTC. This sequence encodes CASSQGGETGLQETQYF.